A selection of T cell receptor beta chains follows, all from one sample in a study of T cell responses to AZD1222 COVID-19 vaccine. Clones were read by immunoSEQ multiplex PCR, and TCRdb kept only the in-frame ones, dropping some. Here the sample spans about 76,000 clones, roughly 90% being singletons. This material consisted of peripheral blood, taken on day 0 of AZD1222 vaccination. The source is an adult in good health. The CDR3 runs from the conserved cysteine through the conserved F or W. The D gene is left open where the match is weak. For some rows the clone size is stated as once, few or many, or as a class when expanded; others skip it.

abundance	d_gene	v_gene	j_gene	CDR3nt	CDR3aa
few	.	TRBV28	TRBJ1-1	TGTGCCAGCAAAGGACAGCCGCTTCACACTGAAGCTTTCTTT	CASKGQPLHTEAFF
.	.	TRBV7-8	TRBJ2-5	TGTGCCAGCAGTTTGGACGGGTACTCAGAGACCCAGTACTTC	CASSLDGYSETQYF
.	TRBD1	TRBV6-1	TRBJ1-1	TGTGCCAGCAGTGAAGGAAGCAGAAGGACAGGGGTTTTGAACACTGAAGCTTTCTTT	CASSEGSRRTGVLNTEAFF
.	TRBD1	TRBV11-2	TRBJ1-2	TGTGCCAGCAGCTTAGAAGTGGAGGGGGCCAGGTTTGGCTACACCTTC	CASSLEVEGARFGYTF
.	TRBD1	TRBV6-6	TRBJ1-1	TGTGCCAGCGGACAGGGGGCGACCACTGAAGCTTTCTTT	CASGQGATTEAFF
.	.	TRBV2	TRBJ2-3	TGTGCCAGCACATTCGGGGATACGCAGTATTTT	CASTFGDTQYF
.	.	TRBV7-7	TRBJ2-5	TGTGCCAGCAGCTTAGCGCTGCCAGAGACCCAGTACTTC	CASSLALPETQYF
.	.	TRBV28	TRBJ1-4	TGTGCCAGCGACAGCGTGACAAACAAAGGCGAAAAACTGTTTTTT	CASDSVTNKGEKLFF
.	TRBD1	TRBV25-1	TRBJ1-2	TGTGCCAGCAGTCCCCGGGACAGCAACTATGGCTACACCTTC	CASSPRDSNYGYTF
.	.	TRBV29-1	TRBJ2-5	TGCAGCGTTGAGGGGCAGGCCCTCGGGACCCAGTACTTC	CSVEGQALGTQYF
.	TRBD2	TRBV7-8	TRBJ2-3	TGTGCCAGCAGCTTAGTGGCGGGAGGCCTGAGCACAGATACGCAGTATTTT	CASSLVAGGLSTDTQYF
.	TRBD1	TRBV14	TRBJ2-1	TGTGCCAGCAGCCAACAACAGGGGTTTGGTGAGCAGTTCTTC	CASSQQQGFGEQFF
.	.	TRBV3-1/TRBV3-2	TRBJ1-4	TGTGCCAGCAGGGGGGACCAGACCGCGGTGTTTTTT	CASRGDQTAVFF
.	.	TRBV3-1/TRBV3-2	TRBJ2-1	TGTGCCAGCAGCCAAGCAGGCAATGAGCAGTTCTTC	CASSQAGNEQFF
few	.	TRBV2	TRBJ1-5	TGTGCCAGCAGTGGGGCAGGGCCGCAGCCCCAGCATTTT	CASSGAGPQPQHF
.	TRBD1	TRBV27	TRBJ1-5	TGTGCCAGCAGTTCTCCGGGACAGTACGGCCCCCAGCATTTT	CASSSPGQYGPQHF
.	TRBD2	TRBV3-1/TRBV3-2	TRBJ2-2	TGTGCCAGCAGCTACGGCGGGGGGCGAATCAACACCGGGGAGCTGTTTTTT	CASSYGGGRINTGELFF
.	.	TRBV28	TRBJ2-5	TGTGCCAGCAGTCGCTGGACAAGCCAAGAGACCCAGTACTTC	CASSRWTSQETQYF
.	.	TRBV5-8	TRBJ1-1	TGTGCCAGCGAAACAGGGATTAGGACTGAAGCTTTCTTT	CASETGIRTEAFF
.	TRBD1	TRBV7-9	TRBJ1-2	TGTGCCAGCAGCCTAGGACAGGGTGGCGGCTATGGCTACACCTTC	CASSLGQGGGYGYTF
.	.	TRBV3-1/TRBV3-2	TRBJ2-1	TGTGCCAGCAGTCGTCAGACCCCGGGCGATGAGCAGTTCTTC	CASSRQTPGDEQFF
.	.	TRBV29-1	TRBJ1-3	TGCAGCGGGGGGGAGATAAACACCATATATTTT	CSGGEINTIYF
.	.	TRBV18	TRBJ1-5	TGTGCCAGCTCGCCAGGGGACGGACCCCAGCCCCAGCATTTT	CASSPGDGPQPQHF
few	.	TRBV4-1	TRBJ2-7	TGCGCCAGCAGCCAGTACGGGATAAACTACGAGCAGTACTTC	CASSQYGINYEQYF
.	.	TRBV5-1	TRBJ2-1	TGCGCCAGCGCAAGGGTTGTAGAGAATGAGCAGTTCTTC	CASARVVENEQFF
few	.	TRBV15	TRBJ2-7	TGTGCCACCAGCAGAGATAGGAGCTCCAAGGAGCAGTACTTC	CATSRDRSSKEQYF
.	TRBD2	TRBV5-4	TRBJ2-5	TGTGCCAGCAGCGTTCCTAGCGGGGGGCCAGGGGTGGAGACCCAGTACTTC	CASSVPSGGPGVETQYF
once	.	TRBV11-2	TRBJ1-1	TGTGCCAGCCACAGGGTATCGGACACTGAAGCTTTCTTT	CASHRVSDTEAFF
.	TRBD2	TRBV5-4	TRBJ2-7	TGTGCCAGCAGCGGTAGCGGGGACGAGCAGTACTTC	CASSGSGDEQYF
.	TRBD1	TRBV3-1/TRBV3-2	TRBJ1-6	TGTGCCAGCAGTCGAGCTATGACAGGGCCGGACCCCCTCCACTTT	CASSRAMTGPDPLHF
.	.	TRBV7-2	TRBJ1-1	TGTGCCAGCAGCTTAAATGGCCCTGACGGTGAAGCTTTCTTT	CASSLNGPDGEAFF
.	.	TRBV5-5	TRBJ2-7	TGTGCCAGCAGCTTATCGACAGCTTACTCCTACGAGCAGTACTTC	CASSLSTAYSYEQYF
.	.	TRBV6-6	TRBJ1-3	TGTGCCAGCAGTTACTCGAGGGACTCTGGAAACACCATATATTTT	CASSYSRDSGNTIYF
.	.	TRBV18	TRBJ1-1	TGTGCCAGCTCACCATCCGGGGGAGGAACTGAAGCTTTCTTT	CASSPSGGGTEAFF
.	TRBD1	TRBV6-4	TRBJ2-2	TGTGCCAGCAGAAGGACAGGGAGTACCGGGGAGCTGTTTTTT	CASRRTGSTGELFF
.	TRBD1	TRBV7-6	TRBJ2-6	TGTGCCAGCAGCTCACGTCCCGGGACAGGGTCTGGGGCCAACGTCCTGACTTTC	CASSSRPGTGSGANVLTF
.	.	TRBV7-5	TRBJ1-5	TGTGTCAGACCTAGTATTGCAGGGGATCAGCCCCAGCATTTT	CVRPSIAGDQPQHF
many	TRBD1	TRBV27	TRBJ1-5	TGTGCCAGCAGTCTTACAGGGGGCTGGGGCAATCAGCCCCAGCATTTT	CASSLTGGWGNQPQHF